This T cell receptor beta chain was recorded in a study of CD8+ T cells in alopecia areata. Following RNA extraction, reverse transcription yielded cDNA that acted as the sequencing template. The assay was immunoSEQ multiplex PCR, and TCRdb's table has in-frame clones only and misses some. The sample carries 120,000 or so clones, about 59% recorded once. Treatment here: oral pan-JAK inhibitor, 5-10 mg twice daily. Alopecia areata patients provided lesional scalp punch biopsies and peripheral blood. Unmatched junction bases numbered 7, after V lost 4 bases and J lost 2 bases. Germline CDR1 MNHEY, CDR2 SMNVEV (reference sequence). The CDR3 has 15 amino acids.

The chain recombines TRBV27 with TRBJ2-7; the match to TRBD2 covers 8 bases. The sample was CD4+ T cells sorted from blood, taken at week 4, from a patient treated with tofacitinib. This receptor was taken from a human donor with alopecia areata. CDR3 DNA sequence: TGTGCCAGCAGTTCCGCCCTAGCGGGTACCTACGAGCAGTACTTC. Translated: CASSSALAGTYEQYF.